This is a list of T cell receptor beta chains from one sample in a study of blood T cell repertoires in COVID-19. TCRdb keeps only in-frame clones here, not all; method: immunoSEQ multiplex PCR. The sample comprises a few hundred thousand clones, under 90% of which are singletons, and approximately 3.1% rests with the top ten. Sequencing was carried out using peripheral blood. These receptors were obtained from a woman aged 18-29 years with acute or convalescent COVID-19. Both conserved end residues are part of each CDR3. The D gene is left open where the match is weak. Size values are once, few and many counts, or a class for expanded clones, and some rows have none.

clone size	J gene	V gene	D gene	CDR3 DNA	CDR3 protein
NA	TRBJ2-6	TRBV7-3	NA	TGTGCCAGCAGCTCATGGCAACGGACTGGGAACTCTGGGGCCAACGTCCTGACTTTC	CASSSWQRTGNSGANVLTF
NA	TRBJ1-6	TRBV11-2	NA	TGTGCCAGCAGCTTATACGGGATTTATAATTCACCCCTCCACTTT	CASSLYGIYNSPLHF
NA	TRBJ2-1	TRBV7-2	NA	TGTGCCAGCAGCTTAGGGGGCGCCCACAATGAGCAGTTCTTC	CASSLGGAHNEQFF
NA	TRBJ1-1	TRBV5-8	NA	TGTGCCAGCAGCTTGTACGTCGGACTGAGATTGGGCACTGAAGCTTTCTTT	CASSLYVGLRLGTEAFF
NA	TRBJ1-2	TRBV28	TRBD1	TGTGCCAGCAGTTACGGACAGGGGCCACGATACACCTTC	CASSYGQGPRYTF
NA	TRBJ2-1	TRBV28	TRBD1	TGTGCCAGCAGACCCTTTTCAGGACAGGGTTACAATGAGCAGTTCTTC	CASRPFSGQGYNEQFF
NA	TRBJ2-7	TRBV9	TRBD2	TGTGCCAGCAGCCCCGGGGGGAGCCTGTACTTC	CASSPGGSLYF
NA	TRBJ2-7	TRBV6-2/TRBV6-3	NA	TGTGCCAGCAGCCAACTAGCAATCTCCTACGAGCAGTACTTC	CASSQLAISYEQYF
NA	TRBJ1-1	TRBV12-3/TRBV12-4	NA	TGTGCCAGCAGTTTTCAGGGGAACACTGAAGCTTTCTTT	CASSFQGNTEAFF
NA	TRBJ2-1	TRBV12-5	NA	TGTGCTAGTGGTTTGGTTGGTAGCGCGAGCTCCTACAATGAGCAGTTCTTC	CASGLVGSASSYNEQFF
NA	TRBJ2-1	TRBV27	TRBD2	TGTGCCAGCAGCCTATTAGCGGGAGCGGATGAGCAGTTCTTC	CASSLLAGADEQFF
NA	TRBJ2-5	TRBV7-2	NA	TGTGCCAGCAGCTTAGAACAGGGAGAGACCCAGTACTTC	CASSLEQGETQYF
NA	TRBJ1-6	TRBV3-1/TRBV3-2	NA	TGTGCCAGCAGCCACCTCGGCGGCAGGCGGGGATCACCCCTCCACTTT	CASSHLGGRRGSPLHF
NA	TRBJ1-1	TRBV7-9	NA	TGTGCCAGCAGCTCCCGCGGGAACACTGAAGCTTTCTTT	CASSSRGNTEAFF
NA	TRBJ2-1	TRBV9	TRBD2	TGTGCCAGCAGCGGGAGCGGGAGGGGTAGCGATGAGCAGTTCTTC	CASSGSGRGSDEQFF
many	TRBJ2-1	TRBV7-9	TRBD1	TGTGCCAGCAGCGACGGGACAGGTCCTATTACCTACAATGAGCAGTTCTTC	CASSDGTGPITYNEQFF
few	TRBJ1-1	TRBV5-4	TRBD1	TGTGCCAGCAGCCTCAAGGGGGCAGGCCAACGCAGGGACACTGAAGCTTTCTTT	CASSLKGAGQRRDTEAFF
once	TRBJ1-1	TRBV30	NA	TGTGCCTGGAGGAACAGGGCCACGAACACTGAAGCTTTCTTT	CAWRNRATNTEAFF
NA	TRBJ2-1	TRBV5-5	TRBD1	TGTGCCAGCAGCTTGGTATGGGGCAGGGGGCGCTCCCCTAGCCTCAATGAGCAGTTCTTC	CASSLVWGRGRSPSLNEQFF
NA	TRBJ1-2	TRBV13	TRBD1	TGTGCCAGCACCCAGAGGGCTACAGGGGGCGTCGGCTATGGCTACACCTTC	CASTQRATGGVGYGYTF
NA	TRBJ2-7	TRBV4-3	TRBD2	TGCGCCAGCAGCCAAGGCGGACTAGCTACCTACGAGCAGTACTTC	CASSQGGLATYEQYF
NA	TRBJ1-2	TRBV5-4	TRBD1	TGTGCCAGCAGCTTGGACAGGGGACCCTATGGCTACACCTTC	CASSLDRGPYGYTF
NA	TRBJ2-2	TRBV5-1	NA	TGCGCCACGACAGGATCGAACACCGGGGAGCTGTTTTTT	CATTGSNTGELFF
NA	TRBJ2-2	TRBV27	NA	TGTGCCAGCAGTTTATTAGAGGGTCGGGAGCTGTTTTTT	CASSLLEGRELFF